This T cell receptor (beta chain) was identified during a study of blood T cell repertoires in COVID-19. TCRdb's table, derived via immunoSEQ multiplex PCR, lists solely in-frame clones and lacks some. The sample has approximately 200,000 clones, about 80% seen once; the top ten hold around 3.1%. The CDR3 runs 20 residues. The germline gives CDR1 ENHRY, CDR2 SYGVKD. V lost 3 bases to trimming and J lost 0 bases, with 24 bases between them. The sample was peripheral blood. This TCR derives from a woman in her 30s who had recovered from COVID-19. The V gene is TRBV10-3, the J gene TRBJ2-4; D might be TRBD1 (5 bases). This chain's CDR3 is CAISEFGPGRGSGAKNIQYF. CDR3 coding DNA: TGTGCCATCAGTGAATTCGGGCCCGGTAGGGGATCGGGAGCCAAAAACATTCAGTACTTC.